What follows are 4 T cell receptor beta chains derived from one specimen sequenced in a study of blood T cell repertoires in COVID-19. Method: immunoSEQ multiplex PCR; TCRdb's copy keeps in-frame clones and lacks some. The sample comprises roughly 68,000 clones, 70% to 90% of which are singletons, and around 3.7% rests with the top ten. Material: peripheral blood. The receptors stem from a woman aged 45-65 years with COVID-19, enrolled during active disease.

The chain has TRBV7-9 and TRBJ2-7, with D tentatively TRBD1 (6 bases). The CDR3 spans 14 residues. Germline values: CDR1 SEHNR, CDR2 FQNEAQ (reference sequence). V lost 5 bases to trimming and J lost 6 bases, with 17 bases between them. The CDR3 bases are TGTGCCAGCAGCCGAGGACAGACCAAGGGCGAGCAGTACTTC. Its translation: CASSRGQTKGEQYF. Full variable domain (outside the CDR3, taken from reference TRBV7-9 and TRBJ2-7): DTGVSQNPRHKITKRGQNVTFRCDPISEHNRLYWYRQTLGQGPEFLTYFQNEAQLEKSRLLSDRFSAERPKGSFSTLEIQRTEQGDSAMYLCASSRGQTKGEQYFGPGTRLTVT.

The V and J genes are TRBV15 and TRBJ1-3; the D is unclear. The V end was cut by 5 bases, the J end by 4 bases, with 15 bases between. Germline-derived CDR1 and CDR2 are LNHNV and YYDKDF (reference sequence). The CDR3 covers 15 residues. The CDR3 sequence is CATSPERGAGNTIYF. In nucleotides, the CDR3 is TGTGCCACCAGCCCTGAGCGGGGAGCGGGAAACACCATATATTTT.

The rearrangement links TRBV12-3 or TRBV12-4 to TRBJ2-7; D gene uncertain. V was pared by 7 bases and J by 6 bases, with 13 bases between. CDR3 length: 12 amino acids. This CDR3 is CASTPAASEQYF. DNA of the CDR3: TGTGCCAGCACCCCCGCCGCGAGCGAGCAGTACTTC.

This rearrangement joins TRBV20-1 to TRBJ2-7, with 7 bases fitting TRBD2. CDR3 length equals 11 residues. The V gene end was trimmed by 3 bases and the J gene end by 10 bases; junction bases not matched to a gene: 6. Germline loops: CDR1 DFQATT, CDR2 SNEGSKA (reference sequence). CDR3 region: CSASPAGNQYF. The CDR3 coding sequence is TGCAGTGCTAGTCCAGCGGGGAATCAGTACTTC.